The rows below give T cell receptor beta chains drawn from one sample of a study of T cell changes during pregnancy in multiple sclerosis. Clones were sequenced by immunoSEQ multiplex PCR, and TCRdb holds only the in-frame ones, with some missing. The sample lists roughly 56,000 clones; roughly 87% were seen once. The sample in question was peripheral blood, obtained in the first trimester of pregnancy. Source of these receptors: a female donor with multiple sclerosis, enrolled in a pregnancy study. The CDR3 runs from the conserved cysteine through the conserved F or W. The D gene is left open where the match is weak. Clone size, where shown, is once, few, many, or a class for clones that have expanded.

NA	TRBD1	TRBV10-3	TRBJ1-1	TGTGCCATCAGAAGGGACAGGGAGGGCACTGAAGCTTTCTTT	CAIRRDREGTEAFF
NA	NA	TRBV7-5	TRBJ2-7	TGTGCCAGAAGAAGCGGGAGGGGCGGGGGCGAGCAGTACTTC	CARRSGRGGGEQYF
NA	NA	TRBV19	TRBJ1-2	TGTGCCAGTAGTATGGGAGGCAGCCTGAATGGCTACACCTTC	CASSMGGSLNGYTF
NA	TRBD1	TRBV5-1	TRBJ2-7	TGCGCCAGCAGCCTTAGACAGGGGATCTACGAGCAGTACTTC	CASSLRQGIYEQYF
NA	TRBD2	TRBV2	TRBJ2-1	TGTGCCAGCAGTGAAGGGGGGACTAGTTCCTACAATGAGCAGTTCTTC	CASSEGGTSSYNEQFF
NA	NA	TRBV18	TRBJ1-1	TGTGCCAGCTCACCCTTAGCACAGGGAAACACTGAAGCTTTCTTT	CASSPLAQGNTEAFF
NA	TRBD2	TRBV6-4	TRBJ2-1	TGTGCCAGCAGTGTGGGACTAGCGGGTGACAATGAGCAGTTCTTC	CASSVGLAGDNEQFF
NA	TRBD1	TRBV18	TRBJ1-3	TGTGCCAGCTCACCTAAGGGACAGGCGTACTCTGGAAACACCATATATTTT	CASSPKGQAYSGNTIYF
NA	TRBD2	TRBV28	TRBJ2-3	TGTGCCAGCAGTTTATCGGGACTAGCGGGAAGCGGCACAGATACGCAGTATTTT	CASSLSGLAGSGTDTQYF
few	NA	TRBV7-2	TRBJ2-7	TGTGCCAGCAGCTTAACTAGCTACGAGCAGTACTTC	CASSLTSYEQYF
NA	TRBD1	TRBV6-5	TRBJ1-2	TGTGCCAGCAGACGGGACAGTTCTGGCTACACCTTC	CASRRDSSGYTF
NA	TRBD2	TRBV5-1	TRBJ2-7	TGCGCCAGCAGCTTGGCTCTTGAGGCTAGCGGGGAGCAGTACTTC	CASSLALEASGEQYF
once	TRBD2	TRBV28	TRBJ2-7	TGTGCCAGCAGCAGTCAGAGGACTAGCGGCTACGAGCAGTACTTC	CASSSQRTSGYEQYF
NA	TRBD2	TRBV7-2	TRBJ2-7	TGTGCCAGCAGCTTACATCTAGCGGGAGTGAGTGAGCAGTACTTC	CASSLHLAGVSEQYF
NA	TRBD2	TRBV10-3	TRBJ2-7	TGTGCCATCAGTGAGTCTCGCGGGAGGGCCTACGAGCAGTACTTC	CAISESRGRAYEQYF
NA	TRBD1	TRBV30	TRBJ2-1	TGTGCCTGGAGTATAGGACAGGGGGCTAATGAGCAGTTCTTC	CAWSIGQGANEQFF
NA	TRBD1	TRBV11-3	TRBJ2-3	TGTGCCAGCAGCCAGGGACAGGAAGCTTTCGATACGCAGTATTTT	CASSQGQEAFDTQYF
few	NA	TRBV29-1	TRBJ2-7	TGCAGCGTTGCTGCACAGGCCACCTACGAGCAGTACTTC	CSVAAQATYEQYF
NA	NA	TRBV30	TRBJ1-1	TGTGCCTGGAGTGACTCCGGACTTTGGGACACTGAAGCTTTCTTT	CAWSDSGLWDTEAFF
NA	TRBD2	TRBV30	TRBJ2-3	TGTGCCTGGAGGAGGGGACTAGGCTCAGATACGCAGTATTTT	CAWRRGLGSDTQYF
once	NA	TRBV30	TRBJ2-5	TGTGCCTGGAGTGTACTAGGGCGGAAAGAGACCCAGTACTTC	CAWSVLGRKETQYF
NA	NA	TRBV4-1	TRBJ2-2	TGCGCCAGCAGCCAAGGGGGGGCGGGAGTAGGTACCGGGGAGCTGTTTTTT	CASSQGGAGVGTGELFF
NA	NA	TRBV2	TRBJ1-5	TGTGCCAGCAGTGGCCAGGGCAGCCTTAGACAGCCCCAGCATTTT	CASSGQGSLRQPQHF
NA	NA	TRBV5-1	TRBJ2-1	TGCGCCAGCAGTACGGGGTTAGACAATGAGCAGTTCTTC	CASSTGLDNEQFF
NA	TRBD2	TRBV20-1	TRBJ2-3	TGCAGTGGGGATCTAGCGGGAGGGGAGTATTTT	CSGDLAGGEYF
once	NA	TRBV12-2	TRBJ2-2	TGTGCAAGTCGCTTAATCATTCTAGTTCCCGGGGAGCTGTTTTTT	CASRLIILVPGELFF
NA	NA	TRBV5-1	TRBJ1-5	TGCGCCAGCAGCGAACAGGGCGGCAATCAGCCCCAGCATTTT	CASSEQGGNQPQHF
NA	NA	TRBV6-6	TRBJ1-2	TGTGCCAGCAGTCGGGGTTTTGGCTACACCTTC	CASSRGFGYTF
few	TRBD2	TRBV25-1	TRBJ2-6	TGTGCCAGCAGTGAATCTGGGGGGGTGAGGGGGGCCAACGTCCTGACTTTC	CASSESGGVRGANVLTF
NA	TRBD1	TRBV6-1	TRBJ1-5	TGTGCCAGCAGTGAATCGGGTACAGGGGTGCGGCCCCAGCATTTT	CASSESGTGVRPQHF
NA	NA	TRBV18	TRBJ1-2	TGTGCCAGCTCACCACCCCACAGGGACCAGAACCTCTATGGCTACACCTTC	CASSPPHRDQNLYGYTF
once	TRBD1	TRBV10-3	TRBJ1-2	TGTGCCATCAGTCTGGACAGGGAGGACTATGGCTACACCTTC	CAISLDREDYGYTF
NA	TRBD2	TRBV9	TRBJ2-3	TGTGCCAGCAGCGTAGCCACTAGCGGGAGGGGGGCAGATACGCAGTATTTT	CASSVATSGRGADTQYF
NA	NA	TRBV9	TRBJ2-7	TGTGCCAGCAGCGTAGGAGCGGCAAGCTCCTACGAGCAGTACTTC	CASSVGAASSYEQYF
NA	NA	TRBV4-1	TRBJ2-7	TGCGCCAGCAGCCCCGGACAGCGAGCCTACGAGCAGTACTTC	CASSPGQRAYEQYF
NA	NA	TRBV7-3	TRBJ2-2	TGTGCCAGCAGCTCTAGAAGTACCGGGGAGCTGTTTTTT	CASSSRSTGELFF
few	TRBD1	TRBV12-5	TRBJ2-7	TGTGCTAGTGGTTTCGACAGGGGCTACGAGCAGTACTTC	CASGFDRGYEQYF
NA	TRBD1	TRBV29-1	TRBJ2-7	TGCAGCGGAGGGACAGGGCTGACCTACGAGCAGTACTTC	CSGGTGLTYEQYF
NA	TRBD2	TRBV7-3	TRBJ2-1	TGTGCCAGCAGCTTGCAGGGACTAGCGGGAGGTCATGAGCAGTTCTTC	CASSLQGLAGGHEQFF
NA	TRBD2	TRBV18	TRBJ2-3	TGTGCCAGCTCACTGTCGATTATAGCGGGGAGCACAGATACGCAGTATTTT	CASSLSIIAGSTDTQYF
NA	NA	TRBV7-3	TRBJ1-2	TGTGCCAGCAGCTTATCGGGCGGGGGGCCTGGCTACACCTTC	CASSLSGGGPGYTF
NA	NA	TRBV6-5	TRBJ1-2	TGTGCCAGCAGTTATGGGTCAGGGTGGGGTGGCTACACCTTC	CASSYGSGWGGYTF
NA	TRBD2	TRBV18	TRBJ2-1	TGTGCCAGCTCACCAAAGACAGCGGGAGAGGTGGGCAATGAGCAGTTCTTC	CASSPKTAGEVGNEQFF
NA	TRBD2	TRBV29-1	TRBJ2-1	TGCAGCGTTGCCCTAGCGGGCCCCTACAATGAGCAGTTCTTC	CSVALAGPYNEQFF
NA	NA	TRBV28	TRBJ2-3	TGTGTATCCTCGCAACTCACAGATACGCAGTATTTT	CVSSQLTDTQYF
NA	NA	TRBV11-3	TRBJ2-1	TGTGCCAGCAGCTTGTCGGGGGATGAGCAGTTCTTC	CASSLSGDEQFF
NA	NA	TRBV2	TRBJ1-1	TGTGCTTTCGGGGAGAACACTGAAGCTTTCTTT	CAFGENTEAFF
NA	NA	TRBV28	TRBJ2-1	TGTGCCAGCAGTTTTCTTACAGGCATCGTGGATGAGCAGTTCTTC	CASSFLTGIVDEQFF
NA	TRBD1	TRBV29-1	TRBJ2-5	TGCAGCGGACAGGGGGCGGGAGAGACCCAGTACTTC	CSGQGAGETQYF
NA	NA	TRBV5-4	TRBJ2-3	TGTGCCAGCAGCCGTGGGGGACTCCAACCCCCCCAGAGTGAGCAGTATTTT	CASSRGGLQPPQSEQYF
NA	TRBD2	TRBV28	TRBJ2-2	TGTGCCAGCAGTTTCTCTAGCGGGAGGGCCGGGGAGCTGTTTTTT	CASSFSSGRAGELFF